Shown below are 24 T cell receptor beta chains from a single sample sequenced in a study of cytomegalovirus exposure and HLA in healthy donors. The data were produced by immunoSEQ multiplex PCR, yet TCRdb's version contains in-frame clones alone and is incomplete. The sample includes around 200,000 clones, about four fifths seen only once; the top ten take approximately 3%. The sequenced sample was PBMCs. The receptors were gathered from a woman aged 18-29 years in good health and CMV-seropositive.

J is TRBJ2-5 and V is TRBV6-1, with 12 positions matching TRBD2. The trim removed 2 bases at V and 6 bases at J, leaving 13 bases unmatched. From germline, CDR1 is MNHNS and CDR2 SASEGT. The CDR3 has 18 residues. CDR3 in DNA: TGTGCCAGCAGTGAAATATCTAGCGGGGGGGCGTTTCGACAGACCCAGTACTTC. Amino acids: CASSEISSGGAFRQTQYF.

This rearrangement joins TRBV7-6 to TRBJ2-3; the match to TRBD1 covers 10 bases. The CDR3 spans 16 residues. Germline CDR1 SGHVS, CDR2 FNYEAQ. V shed 5 bases, J shed 7 bases, and the junction held 12 bases outside the gene matches. CDR3 sequence (DNA): TGTGCCAGCAGCACCAGACAGGGGGCATTACCATATACGCAGTATTTT. Translation: CASSTRQGALPYTQYF.

The chain links TRBV28 to TRBJ2-1; a possible D gene is TRBD2 (7 bases). The CDR3 length is 17 residues. Per germline, CDR1 MDHEN and CDR2 SYDVKM. Between the trimmed V and J ends, which lost 4 bases and 7 bases, there was a span of 23 bases. The CDR3 DNA reads TGTGCCAGCAGTTCCCTCTTTCGGGGGGCGATGGGTAATGAGCAGTTCTTC. It is translated as CASSSLFRGAMGNEQFF. Using reference TRBV28 and TRBJ2-1 for the parts outside the CDR3, the full variable domain is DVKVTQSSRYLVKRTGEKVFLECVQDMDHENMFWYRQDPGLGLRLIYFSYDVKMKEKGDIPEGYSVSREKKERFSLILESASTNQTSMYLCASSSLFRGAMGNEQFFGPGTRLTVL.

The rearrangement links TRBV11-2 to TRBJ1-2; no definite D call. CDR3 length: 14 amino acids. In germline, CDR1 is SGHAT, CDR2 FQNNGV. Trimming took off 0 bases at V and 4 bases at J, with 9 bases between the two ends. The CDR3 sequence is CASSLDRFAYGYTF. The CDR3, as DNA: TGTGCCAGCAGCTTAGATCGGTTTGCCTATGGCTACACCTTC.

The chain is built from TRBV28 and TRBJ1-1, with 7 nucleotides matching TRBD1. V lost 3 bases to trimming and J lost 11 bases; unmatched junction nucleotides: 6. Germline values: CDR1 MDHEN, CDR2 SYDVKM. The CDR3 is 12 residues long. The CDR3 bases are TGTGCCAGCAGTTTGGTAAGGGGGCGGGCTTTCTTT. Translating it yields CASSLVRGRAFF. The variable domain in full, with the rest retrieved from reference TRBV28 and TRBJ1-1, is DVKVTQSSRYLVKRTGEKVFLECVQDMDHENMFWYRQDPGLGLRLIYFSYDVKMKEKGDIPEGYSVSREKKERFSLILESASTNQTSMYLCASSLVRGRAFFGQGTRLTVV.

This clone was observed a handful of times. The V and J genes are TRBV7-2 and TRBJ2-5, with TRBD2 matching 8 bases. CDR3 size: 15 residues. V shed 3 bases and J 5 bases; nucleotides not matched to a gene: 8. Germline V lookup: CDR1 SGHTA, CDR2 FQGNSA. CDR3 coding DNA: TGTGCCAGCAGCTTGGGTCGACTAGCGATGGAGACCCAGTACTTC. Amino acid sequence: CASSLGRLAMETQYF.

The CDR3 DNA is TGTGCCAGCAGGGATAACAGGGGGCCCTACGAGCAGTACTTC. Protein sequence: CASRDNRGPYEQYF. The rearrangement links TRBV27 to TRBJ2-7; TRBD1 matches 9 bases. Trimming removed 6 bases from V and 2 bases from J; junction bases left unmatched: 5. Germline V gene data show CDR1 as MNHEY and CDR2 as SMNVEV (reference sequence). CDR3 length equals 14 residues.

The chain joins TRBV7-9 to TRBJ2-1, with a tentative D call TRBD2 (6 bases). This CDR3 comprises 15 residues. CDR1 SEHNR and CDR2 FQNEAQ come from the germline V gene (reference sequence). V was pared by 5 bases and J by 4 bases, with 15 bases between. This chain's CDR3 is CASSRPGLEYNEQFF. The CDR3 region has the DNA TGTGCCAGCAGCAGACCGGGACTCGAATACAATGAGCAGTTCTTC.

J is TRBJ2-7 and V is TRBV5-4, with 9 bases lining up with TRBD1. This CDR3 has 14 residues. J gave up 4 bases and V 3 bases, and 5 bases lay outside the gene matches. The V gene's germline CDR1 is SGHNT and CDR2 YYREEE (reference sequence). CDR3 DNA: TGTGCCAGCAGCTCGACAGGGGGTGGGTACGAGCAGTACTTC. Translating gives CASSSTGGGYEQYF.

The CDR3 is CASSLDPRSGNTIYF. As DNA, the CDR3 is TGTGCCAGCAGCTTAGACCCCCGCTCTGGAAACACCATATATTTT. The rearrangement links TRBV11-2 to TRBJ1-3, with D hard to call. Trimming pared 0 bases from V and 0 bases from J, leaving 6 bases between. Looked up from germline, CDR1 is SGHAT and CDR2 is FQNNGV. The CDR3 covers 15 residues.

The chain is built from TRBV19 and TRBJ2-2, with 9 bases fitting TRBD1. The V gene's germline CDR1 is LNHDA and CDR2 SQIVND (reference sequence). This CDR3 is built from 15 residues. V was clipped by 5 bases and J by 3 bases; unmatched bases: 4. The CDR3 region is CASSPRDRDTGELFF. CDR3 DNA: TGTGCCAGTAGTCCCCGGGACAGGGACACCGGGGAGCTGTTTTTT. Combining the CDR3 with reference TRBV19 and TRBJ2-2 gives the whole variable domain DGGITQSPKYLFRKEGQNVTLSCEQNLNHDAMYWYRQDPGQGLRLIYYSQIVNDFQKGDIAEGYSVSREKKESFPLTVTSAQKNPTAFYLCASSPRDRDTGELFFGEGSRLTVL.

V usage is TRBV9 and J usage is TRBJ1-2; 7 positions agree with TRBD1. After removal of 2 bases from V and 4 bases from J, the junction contained 8 bases not matched to a gene. The CDR3 has 15 amino acids. The V gene's germline CDR1 is SGDLS and CDR2 YYNGEE. This CDR3 is CASSVGAQGSYGYTF. The DNA for the CDR3 is TGTGCCAGCAGCGTGGGGGCACAGGGGTCCTATGGCTACACCTTC.

The chain has TRBV30 and TRBJ2-3, with TRBD2 matching over 10 bases. V dropped 0 bases and J dropped 0; count of bases not matched to a gene: 6. This CDR3 spans 17 amino acids. Germline assignment: CDR1 GTSNPN and CDR2 SVGIG (reference sequence). In DNA form, the CDR3 reads TGTGCCTGGAGTGTATATACTAGCGGGGAGAGCACAGATACGCAGTATTTT. Translating it yields CAWSVYTSGESTDTQYF.

This clone turned up a few times. The V and J genes are TRBV5-6 and TRBJ1-2; D gene uncertain. Deletions cut 0 bases from V and 2 bases from J, with 11 bases between. Germline lookup yields CDR1 SGHDT and CDR2 YYEEEE. The CDR3 length is 15 residues. In nucleotides, the CDR3 is TGTGCCAGCAGCTTGGTTGTGTGGAGAAACTATGGCTACACCTTC. It encodes CASSLVVWRNYGYTF.

The chain carries TRBV27 and TRBJ1-1, with 8 bases fitting TRBD1. V dropped 5 bases and J dropped 6; count of bases not matched to a gene: 5. The CDR3 is 13 residues long. Germline CDR1 MNHEY, CDR2 SMNVEV (reference sequence). The CDR3 DNA sequence: TGTGCCAGCAGTAGACAGGGGATAGCTGAAGCTTTCTTT. Translation: CASSRQGIAEAFF.

V and J are TRBV14 and TRBJ2-1, with D unclear. The CDR3 is 14 amino acids. V lost 4 bases and J 5 bases, leaving 12 bases between the germline ends. Germline V lookup: CDR1 SGHDN, CDR2 FVKESK. The CDR3 coding sequence is TGTGCCAGCAGCCGATTGCGACTGGACAATGAGCAGTTCTTC. Translated: CASSRLRLDNEQFF.

V and J are TRBV6-1 and TRBJ1-2; D is uncertain. CDR1 is MNHNS and CDR2 is SASEGT in the germline V gene. The CDR3 is 13 residues long. V gave up 4 bases and J gave up 3 bases, with 9 bases separating them. The CDR3 protein is CASSVRADYGYTF. The CDR3 nucleotides read TGTGCCAGCAGTGTAAGAGCGGACTATGGCTACACCTTC.

The CDR3 region is CASSVPGQGVLSLRYTF. The CDR3 nucleotides read TGTGCCAGTAGTGTACCGGGACAGGGGGTTTTGAGTCTCCGCTACACCTTC. The J gene is TRBJ1-2, the V gene TRBV19, with 11 positions matching TRBD1. The length of the CDR3 is 17 residues. Trimming cost V 5 bases and J 9 bases; bases outside gene matches: 17. CDR1 and CDR2 (germline): LNHDA, SQIVND (reference sequence).

This chain connects TRBV4-1 to TRBJ1-2, with D possibly being TRBD1 (5 bases). Trimming removed 3 bases at V and 9 bases at J, with 17 bases between. Germline CDR1 reads MGHRA; CDR2 reads YSYEKL. This CDR3 region has 14 residues. The DNA of the CDR3 is TGCGCCAGCAGCCATCGACGGGGGACTAATCGCTACACCTTC. It is translated as CASSHRRGTNRYTF.

This clone was observed once. The chain has TRBV4-3 and TRBJ2-5; D is possibly TRBD1 (5 bases). This CDR3 comprises 13 residues. Germline CDR1 and CDR2: LGHNA and YSLEER. The V end lost 0 bases, the J end lost 9 bases, and 11 bases lay between the germline ends. CDR3 DNA sequence: TGCGCCAGCAGCCAAGACAGGGTAGGGGCCCAGTACTTC. Amino acids: CASSQDRVGAQYF.

The V gene is TRBV10-2, the J gene TRBJ1-5, with D possibly matching TRBD1 (5 bases). The germline gives CDR1 WSHSY, CDR2 SAAADI. The ends were cut back, 0 bases at V and 7 bases at J, with 7 bases in the middle. The CDR3 runs 13 residues. CDR3 in amino acids: CASSESGGQPQHF. CDR3 nucleotide sequence: TGCGCCAGCAGTGAGTCGGGGGGGCAGCCCCAGCATTTT.

The chain employs TRBV19 and TRBJ2-1, with 10 bases identical to TRBD1. Per germline, CDR1 LNHDA and CDR2 SQIVND (reference sequence). CDR3 length equals 15 residues. The V segment lost 1 base and the J segment 5 bases; nucleotides outside the gene matches: 2. In nucleotides, the CDR3 is TGTGCCAGTAGTATAGGGGACAGGGGCCACAATGAGCAGTTCTTC. This gives the protein CASSIGDRGHNEQFF. Looking up the rest from reference TRBV19 and TRBJ2-1 gives the full variable domain: DGGITQSPKYLFRKEGQNVTLSCEQNLNHDAMYWYRQDPGQGLRLIYYSQIVNDFQKGDIAEGYSVSREKKESFPLTVTSAQKNPTAFYLCASSIGDRGHNEQFFGPGTRLTVL.

The chain links TRBV5-1 to TRBJ1-1; 11 bases map to TRBD1. The CDR3 has 17 residues. Germline V gene data show CDR1 as SGHRS and CDR2 as YFSETQ. Trimming took 4 bases from V and 10 from J; bases not matched to a gene: 18. The CDR3 loop is CASSPKWTGGRTWGAFF. The CDR3, as DNA: TGCGCCAGCAGCCCGAAATGGACAGGGGGCCGCACTTGGGGAGCTTTCTTT.

This rearrangement joins TRBV7-2 to TRBJ1-6; no clear D. V dropped 1 base and J dropped 14 bases, with 15 bases sitting between them. Germline V gene lookup returns CDR1 SGHTA and CDR2 FQGNSA. This CDR3 spans 14 amino acids. CDR3 loop: CASSLGARGVTLHF. CDR3 in DNA: TGTGCCAGCAGCTTAGGTGCACGGGGAGTCACCCTCCACTTT.